The sequence of this T cell receptor (beta chain) was determined in a study of blood T cell repertoires in COVID-19. About the study: From T cells, B-cell-depleted T cells, or PBMCs came the material, which was cDNA or gDNA.

Methods used by the authors: Amplifying reference gene primers gave estimates of nucleated cell counts. TCRdb's copy holds only in-frame clones and misses some; the assay was immunoSEQ multiplex PCR. The V and J calls and clone size come from that table; D and trimming were worked out from the DNA. Of over 120,000 clones listed, roughly 88% were seen once; the top ten hold under 4.5%. Across about two dozen US areas, participants ranged in age from 18 to 89 years. Which cohort a participant joined came from the clinical history participants gave. The CDR3 is made up of 14 amino acids. Per germline, CDR1 SGHDT and CDR2 YYEEEE. V gave up 4 bases and J gave up 0 bases, with 8 bases separating them.

Sequencing was carried out using PBMCs or T cells enriched from blood (not recorded which). The receptor comes from a man aged 50 or older who had recovered from COVID-19. The chain carries TRBV5-6 and TRBJ1-3, with D unresolved. CDR3 region: CASSLTGSGNTIYF. The CDR3 coding sequence is TGTGCCAGCAGCCTAACCGGCTCTGGAAACACCATATATTTT.